What follows is one T cell receptor beta chain and its context. Its target is unknown. The record originates from a study of T cell responses to AZD1222 COVID-19 vaccine. The study, taken as a whole, reports: There were repertoire samples only from the period after the peak T cell response. Among spike-specific TCRs, nearly half reportedly target unmutated variant regions.

Assay used: immunoSEQ multiplex PCR; TCRdb lists only in-frame clones, some missing. The sample comprises about 140,000 clones, approximately 90% of which are singletons, and 2.5% to 3.5% rests with the top ten. This CDR3 is built from 14 residues. V was shortened by 2 bases and J by 4 bases, with 11 bases between the two germline ends. The V gene's germline CDR1 is SGHAT and CDR2 FQNNGV. The chain recombines TRBV11-2 with TRBJ2-5; no firm D call. Source: peripheral blood, taken 28 days after the second AZD1222 dose. The clonotype originates from an adult who received the AZD1222 COVID-19 vaccine. The DNA of the CDR3 is TGTGCCAGCAGCTTATCTTCGCACCCAGAGACCCAGTACTTC. Translation gives CASSLSSHPETQYF.